The 10 T cell receptor beta chains below were found in one sample sequenced in a study of T-cell memory formation after mild COVID-19. TCRdb recomputed calls from the 5' RACE reads with MiXCR, one row per CDR3 protein. The sample holds about 280,000 distinct CDR3 sequences, around 8% seen once. Sequences were obtained from PBMCs or a T cell subset sorted from them (not recorded which). These receptors originate from a man aged 18 to 29 who had mild COVID-19 (a few samples of this study predate the infection). Cell type and time point are not known.

The sample holds a few counts of this clonotype. The chain couples TRBV28 to TRBJ2-3; D unclear. The V gene's germline CDR1 is MDHEN and CDR2 SYDVKM. V lost 7 bases to trimming and J lost 1 base, with 21 bases between them. The CDR3 length is 17 residues. CDR3 bases: TGTGCCAGCATTCCCGGTCAAGGACCCTGGGGCACAGATACGCAGTATTTT. Encoded protein: CASIPGQGPWGTDTQYF.

This clonotype showed up many times. This chain connects TRBV6-2 or TRBV6-3 to TRBJ2-1, with 7 bases lining up with TRBD2. Germline values: CDR1 MNHEY, CDR2 SVGEGT. This CDR3 is 15 amino acids long. Trimming took 4 bases from V and 1 from J; bases not matched to a gene: 4. The CDR3 nucleotides are TGTGCCAGCAGTTTTGGAGCGGGGTCCTACAATGAGCAGTTCTTC. Its translation: CASSFGAGSYNEQFF.

Only a few counts were recorded for this clonotype. DNA for the CDR3: TGTGCCAGTAGTATAAGCTCGGGGGGGCCGAATGAGCAGTTCTTC. It translates to CASSISSGGPNEQFF. This rearrangement joins TRBV19 to TRBJ2-1, with 8 positions matching TRBD2. V trimming: 2 bases; J trimming: 7 bases; junction bases outside the gene matches: 7. Germline V lookup: CDR1 LNHDA, CDR2 SQIVND (reference sequence). The CDR3 extends over 15 amino acids.

V is TRBV6-2 or TRBV6-3 and J is TRBJ2-7; D not resolved. The CDR3 covers 14 residues. CDR1 is MNHEY, CDR2 SVGEGT, per germline. The V end lost 8 bases, the J end lost 4 bases, and 18 bases lay between the germline ends. CDR3: CASHKSYGGYEQYV. In nucleotides, the CDR3 is TGTGCCAGCCACAAATCCTACGGCGGATACGAGCAGTACGTC.

This clonotype was seen a few times. The rearrangement uses TRBV5-1 and TRBJ2-2, with D uncertain. The CDR3 is 15 residues long. With 3 bases removed from V and 0 bases from J, the gap between germline ends came to 9 bases. The V gene's germline CDR1 is SGHRS and CDR2 YFSETQ. The CDR3 nucleotides read TGCGCCAGCAGCTACGACCCGGCGAACACCGGGGAGCTGTTTTTT. It encodes CASSYDPANTGELFF.

Ten or more counts support this clonotype. The chain couples TRBV6-2 or TRBV6-3 to TRBJ2-1, with TRBD2 as a possible D gene (5 bases). V shed 7 bases and J shed 3 bases, with 7 bases lying between them. CDR3 length equals 12 residues. CDR1 is MNHEY, CDR2 SVGEGT, per germline. This CDR3 reads CASIGVYNEQFF. The CDR3, as DNA: TGTGCCAGCATCGGGGTCTACAATGAGCAGTTCTTC.

The CDR3 sequence is CASSQRWRQGGEEQFF. CDR3 nucleotides: TGCGCCAGCAGCCAACGCTGGCGGCAGGGAGGGGAAGAGCAGTTCTTC. The chain links TRBV4-3 to TRBJ2-1, with 7 positions matching TRBD2. CDR3 length: 16 residues. The ends lost 2 bases at V and 10 bases at J; junction bases unmatched: 14. Germline V lookup: CDR1 LGHNA, CDR2 YSLEER.

The chain links TRBV19 to TRBJ2-3, with TRBD2 as a possible D gene (5 bases). The length of the CDR3 is 15 residues. In germline, CDR1 is LNHDA, CDR2 SQIVND (reference sequence). V gave up 1 base and J gave up 0 bases, with 8 bases separating them. CDR3 nucleotides: TGTGCCAGTAGTATAGGGAGAGGGAGCACAGATACGCAGTATTTT. Translated: CASSIGRGSTDTQYF.

This clonotype came up a few times. The chain combines TRBV2 with TRBJ1-5; TRBD1 might be the D (5 bases). The length of the CDR3 is 15 residues. V was cut by 6 bases and J by 5 bases, with 17 bases left in between. Germline V gene data show CDR1 as SNHLY and CDR2 as FYNNEI. The chain's CDR3 is CASSATWGGDQPQHF. In DNA, the CDR3 is TGTGCCAGCAGCGCCACCTGGGGCGGGGATCAGCCCCAGCATTTT.

This clonotype was observed a handful of times. This chain connects TRBV5-6 to TRBJ1-6; no definite D call. V was clipped by 4 bases and J by 7 bases, with 9 bases between them. This CDR3 has 13 residues. Germline V gives CDR1 SGHDT, CDR2 YYEEEE. CDR3 region: CASSPRPNSPLHF. The CDR3 coding sequence is TGTGCCAGCAGCCCCCGGCCCAATTCACCCCTCCACTTT.